Sequencing of this TCR beta chain was carried out in a study of shared T cell receptors in the human thymus. Germline CDR1 SGHAT, CDR2 FQNNGV. Trimming took 3 bases from V and 4 from J; bases not matched to a gene: 9. The CDR3 has 17 amino acids. Using immunoSEQ multiplex PCR, the repertoire was profiled, and TCRdb retains in-frame clones only, with some absent. The sample holds roughly 550,000 clones, around three quarters seen once. The sample was also linked to a second study, of human thymus T cells. Per that paper: Thymus specimens were resections from corrective heart surgery. Within thymic and blood repertoires, V and J gene usage appeared to be biased. The related literature has documented a marked overlap of thymic repertoires among unrelated individuals.

The sequenced sample was thymocytes. This receptor was taken from a boy under two years old with a congenital heart defect. The chain couples TRBV11-2 to TRBJ2-6; the match to TRBD1 covers 7 bases. CDR3 loop: CASSLTGWGPGANVLTF. As DNA, the CDR3 is TGTGCCAGCAGCTTGACAGGGTGGGGCCCCGGGGCCAACGTCCTGACTTTC.